The following is a T cell receptor beta chain sequence with its context. This sample stems from a study of Graves' ophthalmopathy and Graves' hyperthyroidism. The germline gives CDR1 SGHTA, CDR2 FQGTGA. The CDR3 is 13 residues long. V lost 5 bases and J lost 7; bases outside the gene matches: 7. Beta-chain TCR CDR3 regions were amplified from RNA transcripts. Investigators did first-round RT-PCR with HTBI primers, then second-round multiplex PCR. Via MiXCR, TCRdb re-called the multiplex PCR reads, giving one row per CDR3 protein. This table holds roughly 51,000 distinct CDR3 sequences, under 55% found once.

This clonotype was obtained from an adult man with Graves' ophthalmopathy. Sample: peripheral blood. The V and J genes are TRBV7-3 and TRBJ2-7; 8 bases align to TRBD1. The CDR3 here is CASSPDRDGEQYF. For the CDR3, the DNA is TGTGCCAGCAGCCCGGACAGGGACGGTGAGCAGTACTTC.